This T cell receptor (beta chain) was retrieved from a study of control samples from healthy donors and cancer patients. After removal of 4 bases from V and 3 bases from J, the junction contained 6 bases not matched to a gene. The CDR3 consists of 15 residues. The germline gives CDR1 LNHDA, CDR2 SQIVND (reference sequence). Sequencing used immunoSEQ multiplex PCR; TCRdb keeps in-frame clones, though not all of them. The sample has tens of thousands of clones, 88% seen once. The sequence was obtained from a woman between 65 and 79 years old in good health. The rearrangement joins TRBV19 to TRBJ2-7, with 10 nucleotides matching TRBD1. The sequenced material came from blood. The CDR3 reads CASSTEGQGLYEQYF. CDR3 coding DNA: TGTGCCAGTAGTACCGAGGGACAGGGGCTCTACGAGCAGTACTTC.